A selection of T cell receptor beta chains follows, all from one sample in a study of blood T cell repertoires in COVID-19. The method was immunoSEQ multiplex PCR; TCRdb's version includes in-frame clones alone and lacks a portion of them. The table has some 180,000 clones, approximately 91% seen once. The specimen sequenced was peripheral blood. These receptors all stem from a middle-aged man with COVID-19, enrolled during active disease. The CDR3 runs from the conserved cysteine through the conserved F or W. Fields, in order: J gene, V gene, D gene, clone size, CDR3 DNA, CDR3 protein. The D gene is left open where the match is weak. Clone sizes are given selectively: once, few, many, or a class where the clone is expanded.

>TRBJ2-1|TRBV30|TRBD1|-
TGTGCCTGGAGGGCGACCGGGACAGTTCCCTACAATGAGCAGTTCTTC
CAWRATGTVPYNEQFF
>TRBJ2-1|TRBV10-3|TRBD2|few
TGTGCCATAGCCAAACTAGCGAGCTACAATGAGCAGTTCTTC
CAIAKLASYNEQFF
>TRBJ1-5|TRBV6-6|-|-
TGTGCCAGCAGTTACGGGTTAGGGGATCAGCCCCAGCATTTT
CASSYGLGDQPQHF
>TRBJ1-5|TRBV19|-|-
TGTGCCAGTAGTACAATATCAGGGAGCAATCAGCCCCAGCATTTT
CASSTISGSNQPQHF
>TRBJ2-1|TRBV5-1|TRBD1|-
TGCGCCAGCAGCTTTGGACAGGGTGGGGCGAATGAGCAGTTCTTC
CASSFGQGGANEQFF
>TRBJ2-7|TRBV5-1|-|once
TGCGCCAGCAGCTTCCAGTTAACGGGGAACGAGCAGTACTTC
CASSFQLTGNEQYF
>TRBJ2-7|TRBV24-1|-|-
TGTGCCACCAGTGATGGGCCCTCCTACGAGCAGTACTTC
CATSDGPSYEQYF
>TRBJ1-3|TRBV4-2|-|few
TGTGCCAGCAGCCAAGATGCGACGGGGAGCTCTGGAAACACCATATATTTT
CASSQDATGSSGNTIYF
>TRBJ2-1|TRBV9|-|-
TGTGCCAGCAGCCCCCAGGACATTTACAATGAGCAGTTCTTC
CASSPQDIYNEQFF
>TRBJ2-3|TRBV6-5|TRBD2|-
TGTGCCACCACTAGCGGGGGGCCGGAAGATACGCAGTATTTT
CATTSGGPEDTQYF
>TRBJ2-7|TRBV3-1/TRBV3-2|-|-
TGTGCCAGCAGCCAGATACAGGGATACGAGCAGTACTTC
CASSQIQGYEQYF
>TRBJ2-5|TRBV2|TRBD1|-
TGTGCCAGCAGTGAAACAGGGGGCTTGGGAGAGACCCAGTACTTC
CASSETGGLGETQYF
>TRBJ2-3|TRBV12-3/TRBV12-4|-|-
TGTGCCAGCGAGTCCGGCACAGATACGCAGTATTTT
CASESGTDTQYF
>TRBJ2-1|TRBV18|-|-
TGTGCCAGCTCACCACCGATAGCCCGATACAATGAGCAGTTCTTC
CASSPPIARYNEQFF
>TRBJ1-6|TRBV5-1|-|few
TGCGCCAGCAGCCAAATGCCATACTCGAATTCACCCCTCCACTTT
CASSQMPYSNSPLHF
>TRBJ1-2|TRBV2|-|-
TGTGCCAGCAGTGAGCGGGGGCCGGGCTATGGCTACACCTTC
CASSERGPGYGYTF
>TRBJ2-1|TRBV3-1/TRBV3-2|-|-
TGTGCCAGCAGCCAAGCGGGGAGCTCCTACAATGAGCAGTTCTTC
CASSQAGSSYNEQFF
>TRBJ2-2|TRBV5-4|TRBD2|once
TGTGCCAGCAGCGCGAATCCGGGGACTAGCGCGAACGGGGAGCTGTTTTTT
CASSANPGTSANGELFF
>TRBJ2-1|TRBV20-1|-|-
TGCAGTGCTCGGACAGATTCGGAGCAGTTCTTC
CSARTDSEQFF
>TRBJ2-7|TRBV9|-|-
TGTGCCAGCAGCGTATCAGTGGGAGGTAGGAACGAGCAGTACTTC
CASSVSVGGRNEQYF
>TRBJ2-5|TRBV24-1|TRBD1|-
TGTGCCACCAGTGAACGACAGGGGATGGCCCAGTACTTC
CATSERQGMAQYF
>TRBJ2-1|TRBV15|-|-
TGTGCCACCAGCAGAGATTCGTCAGGGGCCCGTTGGAATGAGCAGTTCTTC
CATSRDSSGARWNEQFF
>TRBJ2-1|TRBV5-1|TRBD2|-
TGCGCCAGCAGCAAAACTCTAGCGGGGCTCACTAATGAGCAGTTCTTC
CASSKTLAGLTNEQFF
>TRBJ1-1|TRBV12-5|-|-
TGTGCTAGTGCCCCCCCCGGGGACACTGAAGCTTTCTTT
CASAPPGDTEAFF
>TRBJ1-4|TRBV7-9|TRBD1|-
TGTGCCAGCAGCCGTGTGGCGAACAGGGGGCGCGAAAAACTGTTTTTT
CASSRVANRGREKLFF
>TRBJ1-1|TRBV6-5|-|-
TGTGCCAGCAGACCAACCAGGGGCATGAACACTGAAGCTTTCTTT
CASRPTRGMNTEAFF
>TRBJ1-2|TRBV3-1/TRBV3-2|TRBD1|-
TGTGCCAGCAGCCAAGAGGGACAGGGTGGCTATGGCTACACCTTC
CASSQEGQGGYGYTF
>TRBJ2-2|TRBV3-1/TRBV3-2|TRBD1|-
TGTGCCAGCGGGGGAAGGACAGGGAACACCGGGGAGCTGTTTTTT
CASGGRTGNTGELFF
>TRBJ2-3|TRBV6-2/TRBV6-3|TRBD2|-
TGTGCCAGCAGCCCCAGAGGTCGGCCCAAAATACTAGCGGGCGACACAGATACGCAGTATTTT
CASSPRGRPKILAGDTDTQYF